Below are 24 T cell receptor beta chains sequenced from a single sample in a study of blood T cells in healthy people across ages. Next came a second PCR, run for about 7 to 12 cycles, which used a sample-barcoded 5' primer along with a J-beta primer mix. TCRdb used MiXCR to reprocess the 5' RACE reads, holding one entry per CDR3 protein. The table includes fewer than 1 million distinct CDR3 sequences, under 55% detected once. Sequencing was carried out using blood. The receptor set was obtained from a man aged 55 to 69 in good health.

The chain links TRBV27 to TRBJ2-7, with 7 bases fitting TRBD1. Germline CDR1 is MNHEY and CDR2 is SMNVEV (reference sequence). CDR3 length: 15 residues. The V and J ends lost 6 bases and 1 base, in that order; junction bases with no gene match: 9. CDR3 DNA: TGTGCCAGCAGAGTGTCAGGGGGATCTTCCTACGAGCAGTACTTC. Its translation: CASRVSGGSSYEQYF.

J is TRBJ1-1 and V is TRBV7-8; no definite D call. CDR1 and CDR2 (germline): SGHVS, FQNEAQ. V lost 0 bases and J 5 bases, leaving 16 bases between the germline ends. CDR3 length: 16 residues. In DNA form, the CDR3 reads TGTGCCAGCAGCTTAGCAAGTTCCGGGCTAGGGACTGAAGCTTTCTTT. Translating it yields CASSLASSGLGTEAFF. Combining the CDR3 with reference TRBV7-8 and TRBJ1-1 gives the whole variable domain GAGVSQSPRYKVAKRGQDVALRCDPISGHVSLFWYQQALGQGPEFLTYFQNEAQLDKSGLPSDRFFAERPEGSVSTLKIQRTQQEDSAVYLCASSLASSGLGTEAFFGQGTRLTVV.

As regards this clonotype: An end of the junction does not agree with germline; a read error may underlie this. The rearrangement links TRBV27 to TRBJ2-7; no clear D. This CDR3 has 15 residues. Germline CDR1 reads MNHEY; CDR2 reads SMNVEV (reference sequence). DNA of the CDR3: TGTGTCAGCAGCATAATGGGTGCAACCTCCTACGAGCAGTACTTC. This encodes CVSSIMGATSYEQYF.

This rearrangement joins TRBV9 to TRBJ2-7; D may correspond to TRBD1 or TRBD2 (5 bases each). Germline loops: CDR1 SGDLS, CDR2 YYNGEE. The CDR3 runs to 14 residues. V gave up 2 bases and J gave up 2 bases, with 11 bases separating them. In DNA, the CDR3 is TGTGCCAGCAGCGTCCGGGACGGCACCTACGAGCAGTACTTC. Encoded protein: CASSVRDGTYEQYF.

This rearrangement joins TRBV7-9 to TRBJ1-2, with D perhaps TRBD1 (5 bases). Germline lookup yields CDR1 SEHNR and CDR2 FQNEAQ (reference sequence). The CDR3 is 14 amino acids. Trimming shortened V by 0 bases and J by 4 bases, and 9 bases separated the two germline ends. The CDR3 bases are TGTGCCAGCAGCTTAGCGACAGCCCCCTATGGCTACACCTTC. As protein: CASSLATAPYGYTF.

The genes are TRBV6-5 and TRBJ1-5, with a tentative D call TRBD1 (6 bases). Germline V gene lookup returns CDR1 MNHEY and CDR2 SVGAGI. V was pared by 5 bases and J by 7 bases, with 9 bases between. CDR3 length: 12 residues. CDR3 amino acids: CASSTGAQPQHF. CDR3 bases: TGTGCCAGCAGTACGGGGGCACAGCCCCAGCATTTT.

The chain links TRBV29-1 to TRBJ2-3, with no clear D. The CDR3 has 16 residues. CDR1 is SQVTM and CDR2 is ANQGSEA in the germline V gene. The V end was cut by 5 bases, the J end by 0 bases, with 18 bases between. The CDR3 spells CSVSVGSGGSTDTQYF. CDR3 DNA sequence: TGCAGCGTTTCAGTGGGGTCCGGCGGAAGCACAGATACGCAGTATTTT.

The V gene is TRBV7-2, the J gene TRBJ1-5, with 9 bases lining up with TRBD1. This CDR3 contains 14 residues. The V gene end was trimmed by 8 bases and the J gene end by 6 bases; junction bases not matched to a gene: 8. Looked up from germline, CDR1 is SGHTA and CDR2 is FQGNSA. The CDR3: CASRPGTGSQPQHF. In nucleotides, the CDR3 is TGTGCCAGCCGACCGGGGACAGGGAGTCAGCCCCAGCATTTT.

In regard to this clonotype: A much bigger clone sits one base away, suggesting this may be a read error. The chain's CDR3 is CASRPQGGYDERYF. The CDR3 DNA reads as TGTGCCAGCAGGCCCCAGGGGGGCTACGACGAGCGGTACTTC. The chain employs TRBV12-3 or TRBV12-4 and TRBJ2-7; a possible D gene is TRBD1 (7 bases). This CDR3 has 14 amino acids.

This clonotype has just one count. This chain joins TRBV7-2 and TRBJ1-6, with D maybe TRBD1 (5 bases). CDR3 length equals 15 residues. Germline-derived CDR1 and CDR2 are SGHTA and FQGNSA. V lost 1 base and J lost 9, with 13 bases in between. CDR3 sequence: CASSLGGVRGSPLHF. CDR3 coding DNA: TGTGCCAGCAGCTTAGGGGGGGTAAGAGGTTCACCCCTCCACTTT.

The V gene is TRBV6-4, the J gene TRBJ2-1, with TRBD2 identical over 10 bases. The length of the CDR3 is 14 residues. With V trimmed by 3 bases and J by 6 bases, 2 bases remained unmatched. CDR1 MRHNA and CDR2 SNTAGT come from the germline V gene. CDR3 bases: TGTGCCAGCAGTGAAGCGGGGGGGCCCAATGAGCAGTTCTTC. This gives the protein CASSEAGGPNEQFF.

The gene calls are TRBV20-1 and TRBJ1-2; no clear D. V was clipped by 3 bases and J by 3 bases, with 11 bases between them. This CDR3 region has 13 residues. The germline gives CDR1 DFQATT, CDR2 SNEGSKA (reference sequence). CDR3 protein: CSARHTDDYGYTF. The CDR3 DNA reads TGCAGTGCTAGGCACACGGATGACTATGGCTACACCTTC.

The rearrangement joins TRBV6-1 to TRBJ2-3, with TRBD2 identical over 8 bases. The ends lost 0 bases at V and 2 bases at J; junction bases unmatched: 7. The germline V gene encodes CDR1 MNHNS and CDR2 SASEGT. The CDR3 runs 17 residues. The CDR3 DNA follows: TGTGCCAGCAGTGAAGCGCCCGGGGGGGGGAACACAGATACGCAGTATTTT. This encodes CASSEAPGGGNTDTQYF.

This clonotype was picked up a small number of times. The CDR3 nucleotides are TGTGCCACCAGCAGAGACGGGACGGACGAAAACGAGCAGTACTTC. It translates to CATSRDGTDENEQYF. This chain uses TRBV15 with TRBJ2-5; D is tentatively TRBD1 or TRBD2 (5 bases each). The J call is uncertain, as TRBJ2-7 better fits the DNA end. The germline V gene has CDR1 LNHNV and CDR2 YYDKDF (reference sequence). This CDR3 contains 15 residues.

This clonotype was recorded a few times. This rearrangement joins TRBV14 to TRBJ1-2, with unresolved D. Germline V gene lookup returns CDR1 SGHDN and CDR2 FVKESK. The CDR3 extends over 13 amino acids. V was clipped by 1 base and J by 8 bases, with 11 bases between them. CDR3 nucleotide sequence: TGTGCCAGCAGCCAAGGGGCCGGATCGGGCTACACCTTC. This translates into CASSQGAGSGYTF.

This chain joins TRBV7-3 and TRBJ2-5; 16 positions agree with TRBD2. This CDR3 region has 18 residues. The V and J ends lost 4 bases and 11 bases, in that order; junction bases with no gene match: 16. CDR1 and CDR2 from the germline V gene are SGHTA and FQGTGA. This CDR3 reads CASSSPGLAGGPNNEQYF. CDR3 sequence (DNA): TGTGCCAGCAGCTCCCCGGGACTAGCGGGAGGGCCGAACAATGAGCAGTACTTC. The entire variable domain, with the rest obtained from reference TRBV7-3 and TRBJ2-5, is as follows: GAGVSQTPSNKVTEKGKYVELRCDPISGHTALYWYRQSLGQGPEFLIYFQGTGAADDSGLPNDRFFAVRPEGSVSTLKIQRTERGDSAVYLCASSSPGLAGGPNNEQYFGPGTRLLVL.

This clonotype was counted many times. The genes are TRBV7-2 and TRBJ1-5; D might be TRBD1 (6 bases). There are 14 residues in the CDR3. Germline CDR1 reads SGHTA; CDR2 reads FQGNSA. Trimming stripped 6 bases from V and 7 bases from J, with 16 bases between. Here the CDR3 DNA reads TGTGCCAGCAGGGACACAGGGTTTAGCCAGCCCCAGCATTTT. This gives the protein CASRDTGFSQPQHF.

Regarding this clonotype: A much larger clonotype is one base distant, so this may be a read error. This rearrangement joins TRBV10-3 to TRBJ1-2; 8 bases are a match to TRBD1. Germline assignment: CDR1 ENHRY and CDR2 SYGVKD. V trimming: 1 base; J trimming: 4 bases; junction bases outside the gene matches: 2. The CDR3 has 14 amino acids. For the CDR3, the DNA is TGTGCCATCAGTGAGTTACAGGGGGTCTATGGCTACACCTTC. It codes for CAISELQGVYGYTF.

The chain carries TRBV2 and TRBJ2-4; tentatively, D is TRBD1 (6 bases). Germline lookup yields CDR1 SNHLY and CDR2 FYNNEI. V was trimmed by 6 bases and J by 0 bases, leaving 12 bases between them. CDR3 size: 15 residues. The CDR3 sequence is CASRDSDRAKNIQYF. CDR3 nucleotides: TGTGCCAGCAGGGACAGCGATAGAGCCAAAAACATTCAGTACTTC.

In this sample, this clonotype turned up a few times. The gene calls are TRBV30 and TRBJ2-4, with unresolved D. Germline CDR1 is GTSNPN and CDR2 is SVGIG (reference sequence). This CDR3 spans 14 amino acids. The V and J ends lost 0 bases and 0 bases respectively, with 6 bases between them. CDR3 sequence (DNA): TGTGCCTGGAGTGTGGGGTTAGCCAAAAACATTCAGTACTTC. Translated, it gives CAWSVGLAKNIQYF.

The CDR3 region is CSAATTDSTDTQYF. For the CDR3, the DNA is TGCAGTGCTGCTACGACGGATAGCACAGATACGCAGTATTTT. V usage is TRBV20-1 and J usage is TRBJ2-3, with D uncertain. Looked up from germline, CDR1 is DFQATT and CDR2 is SNEGSKA (reference sequence). CDR3 size: 14 residues. Deletions cut 5 bases from V and 0 bases from J, with 12 bases between.

The rearrangement uses TRBV5-5 and TRBJ1-6; D is uncertain. CDR1 is SGHKS, CDR2 YYEKEE, per germline (reference sequence). This CDR3 is 13 amino acids long. Between the trimmed V and J ends, which lost 6 bases and 9 bases, there was a span of 13 bases. CDR3 sequence (DNA): TGTGCCAGCACCCCTTCCTCCCGTTCACCCCTCCACTTT. This gives the protein CASTPSSRSPLHF.

V gene TRBV5-1 combines with J gene TRBJ1-4, with 9 bases matching TRBD1. CDR3 length equals 16 residues. With V trimmed by 0 bases and J by 5 bases, 5 bases remained unmatched. CDR1 SGHRS and CDR2 YFSETQ come from the germline V gene. The CDR3 protein is CASSLDRGRENEKLFF. The CDR3 nucleotides read TGCGCCAGCAGCTTGGACAGGGGGCGCGAAAATGAAAAACTGTTTTTT. The complete variable domain, with remaining parts taken from reference TRBV5-1 and TRBJ1-4, reads KAGVTQTPRYLIKTRGQQVTLSCSPISGHRSVSWYQQTPGQGLQFLFEYFSETQRNKGNFPGRFSGRQFSNSRSEMNVSTLELGDSALYLCASSLDRGRENEKLFFGSGTQLSVL.

This sequence joins TRBV6-1 and TRBJ1-1; D gene ambiguous. Germline V CDR1 and CDR2: MNHNS, SASEGT. Trimming took off 3 bases at V and 0 bases at J, with 11 bases between the two ends. There are 15 residues in the CDR3. CDR3 protein: CASSEFGSLNTEAFF. The CDR3 DNA reads TGTGCCAGCAGTGAGTTTGGCAGCCTGAACACTGAAGCTTTCTTT.